Listed below are T cell receptor beta chains from one sample, sequenced in a study of blood T cell repertoires in COVID-19. Libraries were prepared by immunoSEQ multiplex PCR; TCRdb keeps only in-frame clonotypes and omits some of them. The sample records 290,000 or so clones, roughly nine tenths being singletons. Sequencing was carried out using peripheral blood. The receptors stem from a woman in her 30s with COVID-19, enrolled during active disease. Both conserved end residues are part of each CDR3. The D gene is left open where the match is weak.

DNA,CDR3,D,J,V
TGTGCCAGCAGTTACCTCAAACCAGCGGGAGTCTACGAGCAGTACTTC,CASSYLKPAGVYEQYF,TRBD2,TRBJ2-7,TRBV27
TGTGCCAGTAGTATGCCCGGGAAGAGCACTGAAGCTTTCTTT,CASSMPGKSTEAFF,-,TRBJ1-1,TRBV19
TGTGCCAGCTCACCTAGCGGGAGGGCCCCGGGTGGCTACGAGCAGTACTTC,CASSPSGRAPGGYEQYF,TRBD2,TRBJ2-7,TRBV18
TGTGCCAGCAGGGCCGAATCTGGGGCCAACGTCCTGACTTTC,CASRAESGANVLTF,-,TRBJ2-6,TRBV2
TGTGCCAGCTGCCTGGACAAGGCGAACACCGGGGAGCTGTTTTTT,CASCLDKANTGELFF,-,TRBJ2-2,TRBV2
TGTGCCAGCAGCAAACTAGCGGGAGGGCCGATTGAGCAGTTCTTC,CASSKLAGGPIEQFF,TRBD2,TRBJ2-1,TRBV6-5
TGTGCCAGCAGGGGTCCAGGGGATCATCAGCCCCAGCATTTT,CASRGPGDHQPQHF,-,TRBJ1-5,TRBV28
TGTGCCAGCAGCCGCCGGGACAGCCCAGGAAAGGGCTACACCTTC,CASSRRDSPGKGYTF,TRBD1,TRBJ1-2,TRBV6-2/TRBV6-3
TGTGCCAGCAGTGACAAAGCGGGTATGGCTGACGAGCAGTACTTC,CASSDKAGMADEQYF,-,TRBJ2-7,TRBV2
TGTGCCATCAGTGAGTCGGCTAGCGGAACCTACAATGAGCAGTTCTTC,CAISESASGTYNEQFF,TRBD2,TRBJ2-1,TRBV10-3
TGTGCCAGCAGCTTACTAGGAGGACCTCAAGAGACCCAGTACTTC,CASSLLGGPQETQYF,-,TRBJ2-5,TRBV7-8
TGTGCCAGCAGTTACTCAAGGGGGATTAACACCGGGGAGCTGTTTTTT,CASSYSRGINTGELFF,-,TRBJ2-2,TRBV6-6
TGTGCCAGCAGTCGACAGGTCAATCAGCCCCAGCATTTT,CASSRQVNQPQHF,-,TRBJ1-5,TRBV6-5
TGCGCCAGCAGCTCGACAGGACTGACTGAAGCTTTCTTT,CASSSTGLTEAFF,-,TRBJ1-1,TRBV5-1
TGCGCCAGCAGCCGGGACAGCGGCAATCAGCCCCAGCATTTT,CASSRDSGNQPQHF,TRBD1,TRBJ1-5,TRBV5-1
TGTGCCAGTAGAAGCGGACTAGCTGTGAGCTCCTACAATGAGCAGTTCTTC,CASRSGLAVSSYNEQFF,TRBD2,TRBJ2-1,TRBV19
TGTGCCAGCAGTTACTCGAGGGACACCAGCTATGGCTACACCTTC,CASSYSRDTSYGYTF,-,TRBJ1-2,TRBV6-6
TGTGCCAGCAGTGCTCCTAGCGGGAGGGCTGCGAACACCGGGGAGCTGTTTTTT,CASSAPSGRAANTGELFF,TRBD2,TRBJ2-2,TRBV2